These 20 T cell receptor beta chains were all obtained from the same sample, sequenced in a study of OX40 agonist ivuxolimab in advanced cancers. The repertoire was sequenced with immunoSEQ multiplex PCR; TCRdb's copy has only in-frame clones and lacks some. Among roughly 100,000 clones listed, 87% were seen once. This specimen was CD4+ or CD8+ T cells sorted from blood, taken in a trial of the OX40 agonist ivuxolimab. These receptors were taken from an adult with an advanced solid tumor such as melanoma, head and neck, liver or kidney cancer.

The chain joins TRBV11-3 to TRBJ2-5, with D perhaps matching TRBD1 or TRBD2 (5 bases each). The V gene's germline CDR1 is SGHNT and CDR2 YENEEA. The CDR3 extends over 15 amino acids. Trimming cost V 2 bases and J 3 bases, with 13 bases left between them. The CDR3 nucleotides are TGTGCCAGCAGCTTATCCGGGACCCGGGAAGAGACCCAGTACTTC. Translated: CASSLSGTREETQYF. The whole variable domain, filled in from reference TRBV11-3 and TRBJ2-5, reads EAGVVQSPRYKIIEKKQPVAFWCNPISGHNTLYWYLQNLGQGPELLIRYENEEAVDDSQLPKDRFSAERLKGVDSTLKIQPAELGDSAVYLCASSLSGTREETQYFGPGTRLLVL.

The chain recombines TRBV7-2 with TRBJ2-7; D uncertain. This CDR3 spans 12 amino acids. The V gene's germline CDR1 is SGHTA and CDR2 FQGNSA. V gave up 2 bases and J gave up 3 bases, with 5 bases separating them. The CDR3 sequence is CASSLFDYEQYF. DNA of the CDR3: TGTGCCAGCAGCTTATTTGACTACGAGCAGTACTTC.

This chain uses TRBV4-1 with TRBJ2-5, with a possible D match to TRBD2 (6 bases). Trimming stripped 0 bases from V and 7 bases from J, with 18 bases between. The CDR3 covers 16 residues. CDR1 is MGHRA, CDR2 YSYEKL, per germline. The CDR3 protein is CASSQDVGGPPGTQYF. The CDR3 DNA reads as TGCGCCAGCAGCCAAGATGTGGGAGGACCCCCAGGGACCCAGTACTTC.

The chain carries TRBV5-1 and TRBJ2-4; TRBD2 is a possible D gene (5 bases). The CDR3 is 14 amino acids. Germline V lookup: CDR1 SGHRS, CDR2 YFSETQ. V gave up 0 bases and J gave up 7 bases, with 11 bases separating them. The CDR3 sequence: CASSLDTSGNIQYF. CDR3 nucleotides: TGCGCCAGCAGCTTGGACACGTCGGGGAACATTCAGTACTTC.

The CDR3 protein is CASSLSTGRGGGEQYF. The CDR3, as DNA: TGTGCCAGCAGCTTAAGCACTGGCAGGGGAGGGGGCGAGCAGTACTTC. The V gene is TRBV7-2, the J gene TRBJ2-7; D is perhaps TRBD2 (7 bases). The germline gives CDR1 SGHTA, CDR2 FQGNSA. V lost 2 bases and J 6 bases, leaving 20 bases between the germline ends. CDR3 length: 16 residues.

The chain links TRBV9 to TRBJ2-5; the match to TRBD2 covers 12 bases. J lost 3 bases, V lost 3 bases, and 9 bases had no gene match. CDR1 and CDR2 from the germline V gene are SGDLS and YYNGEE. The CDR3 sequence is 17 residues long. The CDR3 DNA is TGTGCCAGCAGCGCCGGGAGGGCTAGCGGGGGGGAAGAGACCCAGTACTTC. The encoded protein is CASSAGRASGGEETQYF.

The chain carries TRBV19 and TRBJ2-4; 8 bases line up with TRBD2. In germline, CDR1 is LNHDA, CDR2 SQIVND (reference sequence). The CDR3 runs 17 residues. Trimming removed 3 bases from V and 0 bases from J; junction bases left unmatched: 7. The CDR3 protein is CASSILRGGRAKNIQYF. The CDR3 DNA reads TGTGCCAGTAGTATCCTCCGGGGGGGAAGAGCCAAAAACATTCAGTACTTC.

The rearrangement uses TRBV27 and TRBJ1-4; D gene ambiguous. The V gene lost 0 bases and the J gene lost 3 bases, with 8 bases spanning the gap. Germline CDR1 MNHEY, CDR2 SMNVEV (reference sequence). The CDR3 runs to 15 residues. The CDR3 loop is CASSLSRVSNEKLFF. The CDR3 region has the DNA TGTGCCAGCAGTTTATCCCGGGTCTCTAATGAAAAACTGTTTTTT.

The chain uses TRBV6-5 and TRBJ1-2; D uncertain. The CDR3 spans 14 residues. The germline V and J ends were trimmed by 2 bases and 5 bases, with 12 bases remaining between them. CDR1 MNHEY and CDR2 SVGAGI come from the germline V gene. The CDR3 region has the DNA TGTGCCAGCAGTTACAGGCCGACTGTTTATGGCTACACCTTC. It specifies CASSYRPTVYGYTF.

CDR3 amino acids: CASSLGRDGDYEQYF. CDR3 in DNA: TGTGCCAGCAGCTTGGGCAGGGATGGGGACTACGAGCAGTACTTC. The chain couples TRBV5-6 to TRBJ2-7, with D possibly matching TRBD1 (5 bases). V lost 0 bases and J 3 bases, leaving 13 bases between the germline ends. There are 15 residues in the CDR3. Germline values: CDR1 SGHDT, CDR2 YYEEEE.

CDR3 nucleotides: TGTGCCTGGAGTACCATTAAAGGGACTTCTACCGGGGAGCTGTTTTTT. Amino acid sequence: CAWSTIKGTSTGELFF. The J gene is TRBJ2-2, the V gene TRBV30, with TRBD2 as a possible D gene (6 bases). The germline V gene has CDR1 GTSNPN and CDR2 SVGIG (reference sequence). Trimming shortened V by 2 bases and J by 5 bases, and 18 bases separated the two germline ends. This CDR3 comprises 16 residues.

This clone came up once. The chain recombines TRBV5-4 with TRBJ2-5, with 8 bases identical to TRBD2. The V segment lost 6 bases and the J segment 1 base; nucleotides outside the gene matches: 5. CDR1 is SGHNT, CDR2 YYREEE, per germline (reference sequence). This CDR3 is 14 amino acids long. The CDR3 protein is CASKGGRPQETQYF. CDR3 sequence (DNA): TGTGCCAGCAAGGGCGGGAGGCCCCAAGAGACCCAGTACTTC.

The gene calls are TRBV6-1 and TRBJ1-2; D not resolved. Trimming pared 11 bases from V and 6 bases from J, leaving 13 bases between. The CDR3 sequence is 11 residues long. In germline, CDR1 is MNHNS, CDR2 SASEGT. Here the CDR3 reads CAGGLGDGYTF. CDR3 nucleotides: TGTGCCGGCGGACTTGGGGATGGCTACACCTTC.

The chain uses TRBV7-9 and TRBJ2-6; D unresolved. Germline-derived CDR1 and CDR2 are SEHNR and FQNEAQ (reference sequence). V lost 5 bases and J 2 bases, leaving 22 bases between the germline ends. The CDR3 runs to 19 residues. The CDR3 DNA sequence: TGTGCCAGCAGCCCCGACCGTCCGCAATACAACCCTGGGGCCAACGTCCTGACTTTC. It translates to CASSPDRPQYNPGANVLTF.

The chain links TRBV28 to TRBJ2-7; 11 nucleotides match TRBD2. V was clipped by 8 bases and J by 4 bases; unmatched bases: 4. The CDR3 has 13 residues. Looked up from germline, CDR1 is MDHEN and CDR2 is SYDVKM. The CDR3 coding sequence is TGTGCCAGCTTCACTAGCGGGAGTTACGAGCAGTACTTC. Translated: CASFTSGSYEQYF.

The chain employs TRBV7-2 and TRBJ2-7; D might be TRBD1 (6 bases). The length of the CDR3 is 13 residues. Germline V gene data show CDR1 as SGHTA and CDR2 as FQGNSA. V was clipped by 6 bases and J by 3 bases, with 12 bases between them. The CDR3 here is CASSLRGNYEQYF. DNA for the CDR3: TGTGCCAGCAGTCTAAGGGGGAACTACGAGCAGTACTTC.

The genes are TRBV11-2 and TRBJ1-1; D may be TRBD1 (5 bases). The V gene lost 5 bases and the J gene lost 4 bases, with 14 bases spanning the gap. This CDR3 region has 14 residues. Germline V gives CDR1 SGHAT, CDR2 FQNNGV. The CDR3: CASSPRPGGTEAFF. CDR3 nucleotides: TGTGCCAGCAGCCCCCGGCCCGGGGGCACTGAAGCTTTCTTT.

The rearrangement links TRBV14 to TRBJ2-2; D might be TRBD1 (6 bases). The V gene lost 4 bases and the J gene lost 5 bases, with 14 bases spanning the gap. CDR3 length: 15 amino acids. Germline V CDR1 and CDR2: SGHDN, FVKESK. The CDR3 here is CASSPNRVGTGELFF. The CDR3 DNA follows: TGTGCCAGCAGCCCAAACAGGGTGGGGACCGGGGAGCTGTTTTTT.

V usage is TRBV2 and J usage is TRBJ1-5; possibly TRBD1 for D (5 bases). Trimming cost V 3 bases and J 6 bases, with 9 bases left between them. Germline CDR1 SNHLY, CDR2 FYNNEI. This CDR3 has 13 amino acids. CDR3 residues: CASSDRAGQPQHF. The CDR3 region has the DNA TGTGCCAGCAGTGACAGGGCCGGTCAGCCCCAGCATTTT. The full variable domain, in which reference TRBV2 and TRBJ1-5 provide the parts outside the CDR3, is EPEVTQTPSHQVTQMGQEVILRCVPISNHLYFYWYRQILGQKVEFLVSFYNNEISEKSEIFDDQFSVERPDGSNFTLKIRSTKLEDSAMYFCASSDRAGQPQHFGDGTRLSIL.

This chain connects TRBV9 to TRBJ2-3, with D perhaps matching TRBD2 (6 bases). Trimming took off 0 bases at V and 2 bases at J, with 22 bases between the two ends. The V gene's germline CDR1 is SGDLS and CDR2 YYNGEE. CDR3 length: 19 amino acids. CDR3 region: CASSVGPGGGGTDTDTQYF. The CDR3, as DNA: TGTGCCAGCAGCGTAGGACCTGGGGGAGGCGGGACGGACACAGATACGCAGTATTTT.